A selection of T cell receptor beta chains follows, all from one sample in a study of somatic mutations in cytotoxic T cells in rheumatoid arthritis. This table comes from immunoSEQ multiplex PCR, and its TCRdb copy is limited to in-frame clones, with some not included. The sample carries 13,000 to 15,000 clones, 75% to 95% recorded once. Source material: CD4+ T cells sorted from blood. The receptor set was obtained from a man between 65 and 80 years old with rheumatoid arthritis. The CDR3 runs from the conserved cysteine through the conserved F or W. Fields, in order: CDR3 DNA, CDR3 protein, clone size, D gene, V gene, J gene. D genes are given only for firm matches. Size is omitted from some rows. Given values are once, few, many or a class for expanded clones.

CDR3 DNA: TGTGCCAGCAGCTTAGGGGACAGGGATAATGAAAAACTGTTTTTT
CDR3 protein: CASSLGDRDNEKLFF
clone size: -
D gene: TRBD1
V gene: TRBV7-9
J gene: TRBJ1-4

CDR3 DNA: TGTGCCAGCAGCCAAGTGGGCAGGGGTGTTGAAAAACTGTTTTTT
CDR3 protein: CASSQVGRGVEKLFF
clone size: -
D gene: -
V gene: TRBV14
J gene: TRBJ1-4

CDR3 DNA: TGTGCCAGCAGCTTAGAAGGGGGCAGGTACAATGAGCAGTTCTTC
CDR3 protein: CASSLEGGRYNEQFF
clone size: once
D gene: TRBD1
V gene: TRBV7-2
J gene: TRBJ2-1

CDR3 DNA: TGCGCCAGCAGCTTGGGGCAGGGTGGCTATGATGGCTACACCTTC
CDR3 protein: CASSLGQGGYDGYTF
clone size: -
D gene: -
V gene: TRBV5-1
J gene: TRBJ1-2

CDR3 DNA: TGTGCCAGCAGCCCAGACAGATACGAGCAGTACTTC
CDR3 protein: CASSPDRYEQYF
clone size: -
D gene: -
V gene: TRBV7-2
J gene: TRBJ2-7

CDR3 DNA: TGTGCCAGCACCCCCACAGGGGCTGGGGCCAACGTCCTGACTTTC
CDR3 protein: CASTPTGAGANVLTF
clone size: -
D gene: TRBD1
V gene: TRBV27
J gene: TRBJ2-6

CDR3 DNA: TGTGCCAGCTCACCACCGACAGGGAGCATGAACACTGAAGCTTTCTTT
CDR3 protein: CASSPPTGSMNTEAFF
clone size: -
D gene: TRBD1
V gene: TRBV18
J gene: TRBJ1-1

CDR3 DNA: TGTGCCAGCAAAAGGACAGGGGGGAGTTCCTACGAGCAGTACTTC
CDR3 protein: CASKRTGGSSYEQYF
clone size: -
D gene: TRBD1
V gene: TRBV2
J gene: TRBJ2-7

CDR3 DNA: TGTGCCAGCAGCGCCAGTCTAGCCTCCTACAATGAGCAGTTCTTC
CDR3 protein: CASSASLASYNEQFF
clone size: -
D gene: -
V gene: TRBV9
J gene: TRBJ2-1

CDR3 DNA: TGTGCCAGTAGTATAATCGGGGGAAGCTCCTACAATGAGCAGTTCTTC
CDR3 protein: CASSIIGGSSYNEQFF
clone size: once
D gene: -
V gene: TRBV19
J gene: TRBJ2-1

CDR3 DNA: TGTGCCAGCAGCCGGGGAACTAGCGGGCTTGGGAACGAGCAGTACTTC
CDR3 protein: CASSRGTSGLGNEQYF
clone size: -
D gene: TRBD2
V gene: TRBV7-8
J gene: TRBJ2-7

CDR3 DNA: TGTGCCATCAGCCCCCAGGGGCTTAGGACAGATACGCAGTATTTT
CDR3 protein: CAISPQGLRTDTQYF
clone size: -
D gene: -
V gene: TRBV10-3
J gene: TRBJ2-3

CDR3 DNA: TGTGCCAGCAGCTCGGGACAGATCTCCCTAGACAATGAGCAGTTCTTC
CDR3 protein: CASSSGQISLDNEQFF
clone size: -
D gene: TRBD1
V gene: TRBV5-5
J gene: TRBJ2-1

CDR3 DNA: TGTGCCAGCAGTGAATTTGGGGCTGACTATGGCTACACCTTC
CDR3 protein: CASSEFGADYGYTF
clone size: -
D gene: -
V gene: TRBV25-1
J gene: TRBJ1-2

CDR3 DNA: TGCGCCAGCAGCTTGACAGGGGGCTACGAGCAGTACTTC
CDR3 protein: CASSLTGGYEQYF
clone size: -
D gene: TRBD1
V gene: TRBV10-2
J gene: TRBJ2-7

CDR3 DNA: TGTGCCAGCAGTTGGGCGCGGGGGGTGGGCACCGGGGAGCTGTTTTTT
CDR3 protein: CASSWARGVGTGELFF
clone size: -
D gene: TRBD2
V gene: TRBV27
J gene: TRBJ2-2